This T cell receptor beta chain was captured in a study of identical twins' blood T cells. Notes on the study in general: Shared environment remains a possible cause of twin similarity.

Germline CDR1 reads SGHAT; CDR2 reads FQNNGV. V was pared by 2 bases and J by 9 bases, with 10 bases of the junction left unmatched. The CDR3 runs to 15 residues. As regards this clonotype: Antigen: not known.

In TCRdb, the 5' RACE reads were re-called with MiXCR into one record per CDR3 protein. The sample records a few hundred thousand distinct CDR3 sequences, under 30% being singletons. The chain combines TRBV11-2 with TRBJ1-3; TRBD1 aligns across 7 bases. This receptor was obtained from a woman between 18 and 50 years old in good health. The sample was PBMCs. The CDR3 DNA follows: TGTGCCAGCAGCTTATGGAGGACAGGTTTTGGCACCATATATTTT. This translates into CASSLWRTGFGTIYF.